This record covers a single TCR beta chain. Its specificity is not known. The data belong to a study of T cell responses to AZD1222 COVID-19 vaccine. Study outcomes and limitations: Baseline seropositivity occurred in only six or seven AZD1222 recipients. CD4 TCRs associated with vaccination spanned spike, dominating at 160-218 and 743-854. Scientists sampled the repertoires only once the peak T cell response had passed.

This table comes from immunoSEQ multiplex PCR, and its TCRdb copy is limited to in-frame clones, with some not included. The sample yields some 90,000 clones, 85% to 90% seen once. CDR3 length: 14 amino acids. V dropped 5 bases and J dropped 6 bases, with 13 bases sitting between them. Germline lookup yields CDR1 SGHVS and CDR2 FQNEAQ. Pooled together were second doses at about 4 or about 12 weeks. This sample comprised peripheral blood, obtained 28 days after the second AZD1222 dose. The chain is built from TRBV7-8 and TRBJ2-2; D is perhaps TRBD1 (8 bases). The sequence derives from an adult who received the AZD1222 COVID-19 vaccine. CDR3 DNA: TGTGCCAGCAGCCCACAGGGGGGGGCCGGGGAGCTGTTTTTT. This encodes CASSPQGGAGELFF.